What follows are 9 T cell receptor beta chains derived from one specimen sequenced in a study of vaccination and CD4 T cells after COVID-19. Oncomine TCR Beta short-read sequencing was applied to DNA from cultured CD4+ T cells. TCRdb analysed the PCR reads with MiXCR anew, one entry per CDR3 protein. The profile covers 20,000 to 25,000 distinct CDR3 sequences, with about 56% appearing a single time and less than 7% taken by the ten largest. Treatment noted: approximately 9-day PBMC culture with coronavirus spike peptide pools or control peptides (ViraFEST assay). These receptors' targets are unknown. The material sequenced was CD4+ T cells from blood, cultured in vitro. These receptor sequences come from a human donor who had recovered from COVID-19.

This clonotype was seen more than once but under ten times. The V and J genes are TRBV19 and TRBJ1-6; D might be TRBD1 (5 bases). V was cut by 4 bases and J by 10 bases, with 14 bases left in between. CDR3 size: 14 residues. Germline V CDR1 and CDR2: LNHDA, SQIVND (reference sequence). DNA of the CDR3: TGTGCCAGTAGTAGGCAGGGTTTTAGATCACCCCTCCACTTT. It specifies CASSRQGFRSPLHF. Combining the CDR3 with reference TRBV19 and TRBJ1-6 gives the whole variable domain DGGITQSPKYLFRKEGQNVTLSCEQNLNHDAMYWYRQDPGQGLRLIYYSQIVNDFQKGDIAEGYSVSREKKESFPLTVTSAQKNPTAFYLCASSRQGFRSPLHFGNGTRLTVT.

A word on this clonotype: At one end, the junction sequence differs from germline, possibly due to a read error. This chain links TRBV10-3 with TRBJ2-2; 11 bases line up with TRBD2. Germline CDR1 is ENHRY and CDR2 is SYGVKD. CDR3 length equals 16 residues. CDR3 sequence (DNA): TGTGCCATCAGTGGCGTTACTAGCGGGAGCGGGAGGGAGCCGTTTTTT. The encoded protein is CAISGVTSGSGREPFF.

The chain employs TRBV20-1 and TRBJ1-2; a weak D match, TRBD1 (6 bases). Germline V gene sequence: CDR1 DFQATT, CDR2 SNEGSKA (reference sequence). Trimming removed 3 bases from V and 3 bases from J, with 8 bases in between. CDR3 size: 12 residues. Here the CDR3 DNA reads TGCAGTGCTAGTAGACAGGACTATGGCTACACCTTC. Encoded protein: CSASRQDYGYTF.

This clonotype was recorded once. V and J are TRBV5-1 and TRBJ2-7; TRBD1 matches at 10 bases. This CDR3 is built from 15 residues. Germline V gene lookup returns CDR1 SGHRS and CDR2 YFSETQ. The ends lost 4 bases at V and 4 bases at J; junction bases unmatched: 8. The CDR3 region is CASSPGTGVNYEQYF. The CDR3 nucleotides are TGCGCCAGCAGCCCCGGGACAGGGGTAAATTACGAGCAGTACTTC.

This clonotype was counted a few times. The CDR3 spells CATSDPLDRNTIYF. CDR3 DNA sequence: TGTGCCACCAGTGATCCCTTGGACAGAAACACCATATATTTT. The J gene is TRBJ1-3, the V gene TRBV24-1; TRBD1 is a possible D gene (5 bases). Between the trimmed V and J ends, which lost 3 bases and 5 bases, there was a span of 10 bases. This CDR3 region has 14 residues. Germline V lookup: CDR1 KGHDR, CDR2 SFDVKD.

This chain links TRBV20-1 with TRBJ2-7; 12 bases align to TRBD2. Germline CDR1 DFQATT, CDR2 SNEGSKA (reference sequence). With V trimmed by 6 bases and J by 2 bases, 8 bases remained unmatched. The CDR3 has 15 amino acids. The CDR3 sequence: CSAVGLAGPTYEQYF. The CDR3 region has the DNA TGCAGTGCCGTTGGACTAGCGGGACCAACCTACGAGCAGTACTTC.

This chain joins TRBV12-3 or TRBV12-4 and TRBJ2-5; perhaps TRBD1 as D (6 bases). The ends were cut back, 6 bases at V and 1 base at J, with 12 bases in the middle. The CDR3 is made up of 14 amino acids. The CDR3 DNA reads as TGTGCCAGCAGGCGTACAGGGTTCCAAGAGACCCAGTACTTC. It specifies CASRRTGFQETQYF.

The gene calls are TRBV7-3 and TRBJ2-5; D gene uncertain. Trimming took 3 bases from V and 5 from J, leaving 16 bases between them. Germline V lookup: CDR1 SGHTA, CDR2 FQGTGA. There are 15 residues in the CDR3. This CDR3 is CASSLRMEGNETQYF. For the CDR3, the DNA is TGTGCCAGCAGCTTGCGGATGGAAGGAAACGAGACCCAGTACTTC.

The chain links TRBV7-2 to TRBJ1-1; TRBD1 matches at 7 bases. The V gene end was trimmed by 1 base and the J gene end by 1 base; junction bases not matched to a gene: 3. The germline gives CDR1 SGHTA, CDR2 FQGNSA. This CDR3 comprises 15 residues. CDR3 residues: CASSLGGTANTEAFF. DNA for the CDR3: TGTGCCAGCAGCTTAGGGGGGACAGCGAACACTGAAGCTTTCTTT.